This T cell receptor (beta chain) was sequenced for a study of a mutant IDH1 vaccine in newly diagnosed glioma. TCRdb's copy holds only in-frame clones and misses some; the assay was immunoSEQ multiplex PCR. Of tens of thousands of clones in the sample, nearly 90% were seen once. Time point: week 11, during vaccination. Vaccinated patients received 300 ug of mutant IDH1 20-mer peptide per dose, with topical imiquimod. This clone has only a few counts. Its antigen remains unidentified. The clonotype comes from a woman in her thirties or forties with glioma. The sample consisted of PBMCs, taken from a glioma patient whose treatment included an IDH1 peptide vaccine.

CDR3: CASRSGGTYNEQFF. Written as DNA, the CDR3 is TGCGCCAGCAGGAGCGGGGGGACTTACAATGAGCAGTTCTTC. The chain has TRBV5-1 and TRBJ2-1; 9 bases are a match to TRBD2. Germline CDR1 SGHRS, CDR2 YFSETQ. V lost 5 bases to trimming and J lost 4 bases; unmatched junction nucleotides: 4. The CDR3 spans 14 residues.